Described below is a single TCR beta chain sequence and its context. The sample is drawn from a study of blood T cell repertoires in COVID-19. Study-wide context: Some COVID-19 samples were acute and others convalescent; all came from the United States, Italy and Spain. Nucleic acid was either cDNA or gDNA, and it came from T cells, B-cell-depleted T cells, or PBMCs.

As originally analysed: Reference gene primer amplification yielded estimated nucleated cell counts. Clones were sequenced by immunoSEQ multiplex PCR, and TCRdb holds only the in-frame ones, with some missing. The DNA was the basis for D and trimming; V, J and clone size are from that table. The repertoire consists of approximately 63,000 clones, with 60% to 85% occurring once and the leading ten covering approximately 52%. CDR1 MGHRA and CDR2 YSYEKL come from the germline V gene. Deletions cut 1 base from V and 2 bases from J, with 8 bases between. CDR3 length: 14 residues. What was sequenced was peripheral blood. The origin of this receptor is a woman aged 80 or older with acute or convalescent COVID-19. The chain carries TRBV4-1 and TRBJ1-2; a possible D gene is TRBD1 (5 bases). The CDR3 sequence is CASSQGQLNYGYTF. CDR3 bases: TGCGCCAGCAGCCAAGGACAGCTCAACTATGGCTACACCTTC.